This TCR beta chain is drawn from a study of CD8+ T cells in alopecia areata (dated by TCRdb to 2017 to 2018). Broadly, across the study: In both human patients and the C3H/HeJ mouse model, the study applied high-throughput TCRbeta sequencing to look at T cell clonal expansion in alopecia areata. Scalp tissue and sorted CD4+ and CD8+ peripheral blood T cells from patchy and totalis/universalis alopecia areata patients and from healthy controls were covered by human TCRbeta sequencing. Scalp clonality was compared among normal scalp (n=4), patchy alopecia areata scalp (n=8), and alopecia totalis/universalis scalp (n=8). RNA was obtained with the PAXgene miRNA kit for fixed scalp, the miRNeasy kit for PBMCs, and the RNeasy kit for mouse skin. TCRbeta CDR3 regions were amplified by immunoSEQ multiplex PCR using 35 Vbeta forward and 13 Jbeta reverse primers.

Peripheral blood and lesional scalp punch biopsies were obtained from patients with alopecia areata. PBMCs were isolated by density centrifugation and stained for CD3, CD4 and CD8, after which CD4+ and CD8+ T cells were sorted on a FACSAria. Untreated alopecia areata patients were recruited as part of a multicenter biomarker study. In several patients from the biomarker study, blood CD8+ T cells were sorted further into NKG2D-low and NKG2D-high fractions. Results the study describes overall, beyond this receptor: Compared with normal scalp, lesional scalp had higher clonality and more expanded CD8+ clones, particularly in alopecia totalis/universalis, a pattern that suggests antigenic drive. Shared TCR sequences between patients were less evident than in mice, which may be partly attributable to HLA diversity in the patient population. Unlike mouse skin, where gammadelta T cells dominate, normal human skin contains resident alphabeta T cells that get sequenced too, which complicates analysis of the scalp TCR repertoire.

Remarks on this clone: It has no known antigen specificity. No much larger clone exists at a distance of one base, and base qualities are not known.

The trim is 5 bases for V and 3 bases for J, with a gap of 10 bases between the germline ends. The germline V gene encodes CDR1 LNHNV and CDR2 YYDKDF (reference sequence). The CDR3 has 13 amino acids, counting the end cysteine and phenylalanine. The retained sequence is limited to the CDR3, 39 bases, with the frame set at the first base. The library relied on the immunoSEQ multiplex PCR assay. RNA was extracted from all samples and reverse transcribed into cDNA, which served as template for TCR sequencing. SuperScript III was used to make first-strand cDNA, primed with a 2:1 mix of oligo-dT and random hexamers. A synthetic immune receptor repertoire was used to assess amplification bias, and residual bias was removed computationally. The published analysis was carried out like this. After raw reads were preprocessed to remove errors, the CDR3 was defined following IMGT conventions as running from the conserved cysteine to phenylalanine. Clonality was calculated as 1 minus Shannon entropy normalized by log2 of the number of productive unique TCRs. Whether each scalp clone was CD4 or CD8 was inferred by checking scalp TCRbeta sequences against the CD4 and CD8 repertoires from sorted blood. TCRdb's version of the immuneACCESS table is confined to in-frame rearrangements and falls short of the full clone set. An unresolved V gene accounts for under half of the shortfall where checked; the remainder is of unknown origin. Clone size and the V and J calls come from that table; the DNA yielded D and trimming. The sample table holds about 110,000 clones, of which 55% to 70% were seen once. The ten largest clones add up to 23% of the sample.

This chain is built from TRBV15 and TRBJ1-2; the D gene lacks a confident call. This sequence was found in a human donor with alopecia areata. The sample comprised NKG2D-low CD8+ T cells sorted from blood. This sample's cell subset or site label indicates: sorted CD8+ NKG2D-low blood T cells. The nucleotides are TGTGCCACCAGCCCCGGGAGAGACTATGGCTACACCTTC. The resulting protein is CATSPGRDYGYTF.